This T cell receptor (beta chain) was identified during a study of blood T cell repertoires in COVID-19 (dated by TCRdb to between 2020 and 2021). Study-level background: Samples from collaborators originated in the United States, Italy and Spain and spanned both the acute and convalescent phases of COVID-19. The prospective study material was composed of cDNA or gDNA derived from T cells, B-cell-depleted T cells, or PBMCs. Subjects who had been exposed to COVID-19, were actively infected with it, or had recovered from it provided the deeply sampled blood TCRbeta repertoires that made up the dataset. The repertoires were made available in a free public database intended to serve as a resource for research on the immune response to SARS-CoV-2. Samples came from the ongoing ImmuneRACE study (first 160 participants) plus 1,254 subjects from 6 global collaborators. A de-identified subject ID, COVID-19 status, age in years and sex were almost always included in the sample metadata. Where HLA class I and class II types were available, the types were taken from metadata supplied by the sample provider, not from assay-based typing. Broad study findings and their caveats: How much clinical and demographic metadata was included differed by source and by participant, and the metadata was provided uncurated.

Notes on this clone: Its target antigen remains unknown. No quality values exist for individual bases; no much larger clone is one base distant.

TCRbeta CDR3 regions were amplified from genomic DNA by means of the immunoSEQ Assay, a bias-controlled multiplex PCR. The authors' analysis ran thus. Nucleated cell counts per sample were estimated from amplification of reference gene primers within the assay. Sequence reads were collapsed and filtered to measure the absolute abundance of every unique TCRbeta CDR3 rearrangement. For each sample, productive Simpson clonality was calculated as the square root of Simpson's diversity index across productive rearrangements. TCRdb took this table from immuneACCESS and kept in-frame rearrangements with V and J called. Such tables lack part of the clones; where checked against another copy, unresolved V genes explain under half of the gap, and the rest is unexplained. V and J calls plus clone size are reproduced from that table; the DNA served to infer D and trimming. The sample table lists about 110,000 clones, roughly 85% of them with a count of one. In total, the top ten clones hold 2% to 2.5% of the sample.

V drops 11 bases and J drops 0 bases, leaving 17 bases in between. The germline V gene provides CDR1 SNHLY and CDR2 FYNNEI. Counted from cysteine to phenylalanine, this CDR3 has 14 amino acids. Just CDR3 DNA is preserved here, 42 bases in frame from base 1. Whole blood was collected in K2EDTA tubes by collaborating institutions according to the institutions' own protocols. For TCRbeta analysis, collaborators shipped samples as frozen whole blood, isolated PBMCs, or DNA extracted from either of those sample types. The receptor chain draws on TRBV2 and TRBJ2-7, and possibly TRBD2, on 6 matching bases. The TCR sequence derives from a human donor in a cohort sampled during active COVID-19. The sample was peripheral blood. The CDR3 has the sequence CASRGTLSSYEQYF. The DNA is as follows: TGTGCCTCTCGGGGGACCCTGAGCTCCTACGAGCAGTACTTC.